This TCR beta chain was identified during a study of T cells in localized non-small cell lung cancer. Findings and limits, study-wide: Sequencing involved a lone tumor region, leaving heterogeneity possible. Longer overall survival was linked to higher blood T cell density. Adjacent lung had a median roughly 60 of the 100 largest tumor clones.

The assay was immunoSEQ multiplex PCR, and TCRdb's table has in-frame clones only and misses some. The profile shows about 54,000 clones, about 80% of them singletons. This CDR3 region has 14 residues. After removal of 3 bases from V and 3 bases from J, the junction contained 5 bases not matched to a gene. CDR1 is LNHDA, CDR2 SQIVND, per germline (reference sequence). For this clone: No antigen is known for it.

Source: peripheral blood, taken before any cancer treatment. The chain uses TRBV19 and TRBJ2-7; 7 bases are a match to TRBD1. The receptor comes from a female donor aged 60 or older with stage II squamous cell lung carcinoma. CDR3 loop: CASSISGQYYEQYF. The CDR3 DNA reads TGTGCCAGTAGTATTTCGGGACAGTACTACGAGCAGTACTTC.